A selection of T cell receptor beta chains follows, all from one sample in a study of a mutant IDH1 vaccine in newly diagnosed glioma. The table came from immunoSEQ multiplex PCR; TCRdb's copy has only in-frame clones and leaves some out. In the table there are about 96,000 clones, about four fifths of which are singletons. This specimen consisted of PBMCs, obtained from a glioma patient treated with radiotherapy, temozolomide or both. Every receptor here comes from a man between 40 and 49 years old with glioma. Both conserved end residues are part of each CDR3. A D gene is named only where the DNA matches it firmly. The size field is filled for only some rows; it gives once, few, many or a size class.

v_gene	d_gene	j_gene	abundance	CDR3aa	CDR3nt
TRBV5-1	TRBD1	TRBJ2-2	NA	CASTADPTGGAAGELFF	TGCGCCAGCACCGCAGATCCGACAGGGGGCGCGGCCGGGGAGCTGTTTTTT
TRBV4-3	NA	TRBJ1-1	NA	CASSPNLGDEDTEAFF	TGCGCCAGCAGCCCAAATCTGGGGGACGAGGACACTGAAGCTTTCTTT
TRBV28	TRBD1	TRBJ2-2	NA	CASSSGGRDTGELFF	TGTGCCAGCAGCTCAGGGGGCAGGGACACCGGGGAGCTGTTTTTT
TRBV27	TRBD1	TRBJ1-2	NA	CASSFAGGVFGYTF	TGTGCCAGCAGTTTTGCAGGGGGGGTATTTGGCTACACCTTC
TRBV5-8	NA	TRBJ2-2	NA	CASSLYGTWAETGELFF	TGTGCCAGCAGCTTGTACGGCACCTGGGCGGAGACCGGGGAGCTGTTTTTT
TRBV19	TRBD1	TRBJ2-3	NA	CASSMGTGDTDTQYF	TGTGCCAGTAGTATGGGGACAGGAGACACAGATACGCAGTATTTT
TRBV9	NA	TRBJ2-5	NA	CASSLNSGPSETQYF	TGTGCCAGCAGTTTAAATTCCGGGCCCTCGGAGACCCAGTACTTC
TRBV30	NA	TRBJ2-7	once	CAWSVMRGRAEQYF	TGTGCCTGGAGTGTAATGAGAGGGCGGGCGGAGCAGTACTTC
TRBV4-3	TRBD2	TRBJ2-1	NA	CASSQDGGLGANEQFF	TGCGCCAGCAGCCAAGACGGGGGACTAGGGGCCAATGAGCAGTTCTTC
TRBV9	NA	TRBJ2-4	NA	CASSPGGAGNIQYF	TGTGCCAGCAGCCCGGGGGGCGCGGGAAACATTCAGTACTTC
TRBV7-9	NA	TRBJ2-7	NA	CASSRSQGSRGSYEQYF	TGTGCCAGCAGCAGAAGCCAGGGGTCTCGTGGTTCCTACGAGCAGTACTTC
TRBV7-2	NA	TRBJ2-5	NA	CAGGTDNQETQYF	TGTGCCGGCGGGACAGACAATCAAGAGACCCAGTACTTC
TRBV23-1	TRBD1	TRBJ2-5	NA	CASSPRPGQTHQWAQYF	TGCGCCAGCAGTCCTAGACCGGGACAGACCCATCAATGGGCCCAGTACTTC
TRBV5-4	TRBD2	TRBJ2-7	NA	CASSSGGDLREQYF	TGTGCCAGCAGCTCCGGGGGGGACCTACGAGAGCAGTACTTC
TRBV4-1	NA	TRBJ2-5	NA	CASSQDRFAAETQYF	TGCGCCAGCAGCCAAGATCGTTTCGCCGCGGAGACCCAGTACTTC
TRBV7-2	TRBD1	TRBJ1-5	NA	CASSYRSGGGSNQPQHF	TGTGCCAGCAGCTATCGATCAGGGGGCGGGAGCAATCAGCCCCAGCATTTT
TRBV7-9	NA	TRBJ1-5	once	CASSLGVGHSNQPQHF	TGTGCCAGCAGCTTAGGCGTAGGACACAGCAATCAGCCCCAGCATTTT
TRBV10-2	TRBD2	TRBJ2-5	once	CASRRRAGGQETQYF	TGCGCCAGCCGTCGGCGAGCGGGGGGTCAAGAGACCCAGTACTTC
TRBV4-2	NA	TRBJ1-1	few	CASSYRESNTEAFF	TGTGCCAGCAGCTACCGGGAATCGAACACTGAAGCTTTCTTT
TRBV4-3	TRBD1	TRBJ1-1	NA	CASSQGTGNRNTEAFF	TGCGCCAGCAGCCAAGGGACAGGGAATAGGAACACTGAAGCTTTCTTT
TRBV9	NA	TRBJ2-3	NA	CASSVGSDTQYF	TGTGCCAGCAGCGTAGGCTCAGATACGCAGTATTTT
TRBV5-8	NA	TRBJ2-7	NA	CASRRDISYEQYF	TGTGCCAGCAGACGGGACATCTCCTACGAGCAGTACTTC
TRBV6-5	NA	TRBJ2-1	NA	CASSYGRGNEQFF	TGTGCCAGCAGTTACGGAAGGGGCAATGAGCAGTTCTTC
TRBV7-9	NA	TRBJ2-5	NA	CASSLSERTLEYF	TGTGCCAGCAGCCTCTCGGAGCGAACGCTGGAGTACTTC
TRBV5-8	TRBD2	TRBJ2-1	NA	CASSLRTSGGPPSYNEQFF	TGTGCCAGCAGCTTGCGGACTAGCGGGGGTCCGCCTTCCTACAATGAGCAGTTCTTC
TRBV9	TRBD2	TRBJ2-2	NA	CASSVEGSSGRIVGELFF	TGTGCCAGCAGCGTAGAGGGGTCTAGCGGGAGAATAGTCGGGGAGCTGTTTTTT
TRBV19	NA	TRBJ1-3	NA	CASSIRELSGNTIYF	TGTGCCAGTAGTATAAGGGAACTTTCTGGAAACACCATATATTTT
TRBV4-3	NA	TRBJ2-3	NA	CASSQGGEADTQYF	TGCGCCAGCAGCCAAGGGGGGGAGGCAGATACGCAGTATTTT
TRBV6-1	TRBD2	TRBJ2-5	NA	CASSGLSGRAHKTQYF	TGTGCCAGCAGTGGACTTAGCGGGAGGGCCCATAAGACCCAGTACTTC
TRBV9	TRBD2	TRBJ2-1	NA	CASSSTSDSYNEQFF	TGTGCCAGCAGCTCCACTAGCGACTCCTACAATGAGCAGTTCTTC
TRBV7-9	TRBD1	TRBJ1-2	NA	CAGGTAVGGYTF	TGTGCCGGTGGGACAGCGGTAGGTGGCTACACCTTC
TRBV5-1	NA	TRBJ2-7	NA	CASSLSDSPYEQYF	TGCGCCAGCAGCTTGTCCGACAGCCCCTACGAGCAGTACTTC
TRBV5-4	TRBD2	TRBJ2-2	NA	CASSFGLAGLTGELFF	TGTGCCAGCAGCTTCGGACTAGCGGGGCTCACCGGGGAGCTGTTTTTT
TRBV19	TRBD2	TRBJ2-2	NA	CASSIRGLASNTGELFF	TGTGCCAGTAGTATCCGGGGACTAGCGTCGAACACCGGGGAGCTGTTTTTT
TRBV7-3	NA	TRBJ2-3	NA	CASSSYPFGAGQSSPDTQYF	TGTGCCAGCAGCTCATACCCCTTTGGGGCGGGACAGAGTTCCCCAGATACGCAGTATTTT
TRBV19	NA	TRBJ1-1	once	CASSKVEGLLFTGSTEAFF	TGTGCCAGTAGTAAGGTCGAGGGACTGCTTTTTACGGGGAGCACTGAAGCTTTCTTT
TRBV5-1	NA	TRBJ2-7	NA	CASSLATGSGAEQYF	TGCGCCAGCAGCTTGGCGACAGGGTCGGGGGCCGAGCAGTACTTC
TRBV28	TRBD2	TRBJ2-7	NA	CASSLWLAGVGEQYF	TGTGCCAGCAGTTTGTGGCTAGCGGGAGTAGGGGAGCAGTACTTC
TRBV7-2	NA	TRBJ2-3	NA	CASSFGLTDTQYF	TGTGCCAGCAGCTTCGGCCTCACAGATACGCAGTATTTT
TRBV11-1	TRBD1	TRBJ2-5	few	CASSFRTGETQYF	TGTGCCAGCAGCTTCAGGACAGGAGAGACCCAGTACTTC
TRBV6-5	TRBD2	TRBJ2-1	NA	CASSYLAGGPGEQFF	TGTGCCAGCAGTTATCTGGCGGGAGGGCCGGGTGAGCAGTTCTTC
TRBV5-4	NA	TRBJ1-4	NA	CASSLGRGVGEKLFF	TGTGCCAGCAGCTTGGGGAGGGGGGTCGGTGAAAAACTGTTTTTT
TRBV19	NA	TRBJ2-7	NA	CASSIYLGIIYEQYF	TGTGCCAGTAGTATCTACCTCGGGATAATCTACGAGCAGTACTTC
TRBV7-2	NA	TRBJ2-5	NA	CASSLVRETQYF	TGTGCCAGCAGCTTAGTCCGAGAGACCCAGTACTTC
TRBV29-1	TRBD2	TRBJ2-7	NA	CSVVLAGGSYEQYF	TGCAGCGTTGTCTTAGCGGGAGGCTCCTACGAGCAGTACTTC
TRBV29-1	TRBD1	TRBJ1-5	few	CSVATGTDSNQPQHF	TGCAGCGTTGCAACCGGGACAGATAGCAATCAGCCCCAGCATTTT
TRBV5-4	TRBD2	TRBJ2-7	NA	CASSLASSGTYEQYF	TGTGCCAGCAGCTTGGCATCTAGCGGAACCTACGAGCAGTACTTC
TRBV6-5	NA	TRBJ2-7	NA	CASSYSGDPYNEQYF	TGTGCCAGCAGTTACTCGGGGGACCCTTACAATGAGCAGTACTTC
TRBV6-4	NA	TRBJ2-2	NA	CASTPSLDGAGELFF	TGTGCCAGCACTCCGAGCTTGGACGGAGCGGGGGAGCTGTTTTTT
TRBV27	NA	TRBJ1-1	NA	CASSRTRGTEAFF	TGTGCCAGCAGCCGAACACGGGGGACTGAAGCTTTCTTT
TRBV7-2	TRBD2	TRBJ2-3	NA	CASSSTSGSADTQYF	TGTGCCAGCAGCTCGACTAGCGGGAGCGCAGATACGCAGTATTTT